The 8 T cell receptor beta chains reported below all come from one sample, sequenced in a study of OX40 agonist ivuxolimab in advanced cancers. TCRdb's table, derived via immunoSEQ multiplex PCR, lists solely in-frame clones and lacks some. The sample lists about 48,000 clones, approximately 88% seen once, with around 12% in the top ten. The sequences come from CD4+ or CD8+ T cells sorted from blood, collected in a trial of the OX40 agonist ivuxolimab. These receptors were taken from an adult with an advanced solid tumor such as melanoma, head and neck, liver or kidney cancer.

The genes are TRBV10-3 and TRBJ2-2, with 9 bases aligning to TRBD2. V lost 3 bases, J lost 5 bases, and 4 bases stayed unmatched. CDR3 size: 15 residues. CDR1 ENHRY and CDR2 SYGVKD come from the germline V gene. The CDR3: CAISDALAGTGELFF. For the CDR3, the DNA is TGTGCCATCAGTGATGCTCTAGCGGGGACCGGGGAGCTGTTTTTT.

This chain uses TRBV5-1 with TRBJ2-5, with TRBD1 matching 7 bases. V trimming: 3 bases; J trimming: 2 bases; junction bases outside the gene matches: 7. CDR1 is SGHRS, CDR2 YFSETQ, per germline. This CDR3 has 15 residues. The CDR3 loop reads CASSWSGQSQETQYF. The CDR3 DNA is TGCGCCAGCAGCTGGTCGGGACAGTCGCAAGAGACCCAGTACTTC.

The chain links TRBV9 to TRBJ1-6, with TRBD1 matching 7 bases. Unmatched junction bases numbered 5, after V lost 4 bases and J lost 7 bases. The CDR3 covers 14 residues. CDR1 and CDR2 from the germline V gene are SGDLS and YYNGEE. The CDR3 DNA reads as TGTGCCAGCAGCCCACGGGACAGCAATTCACCCCTCCACTTT. Protein product: CASSPRDSNSPLHF. The full variable domain, rest sourced from reference TRBV9 and TRBJ1-6, is DSGVTQTPKHLITATGQRVTLRCSPRSGDLSVYWYQQSLDQGLQFLIQYYNGEERAKGNILERFSAQQFPDLHSELNLSSLELGDSALYFCASSPRDSNSPLHFGNGTRLTVT.

The gene calls are TRBV9 and TRBJ1-4; a weak D match, TRBD1 (6 bases). Germline assignment: CDR1 SGDLS and CDR2 YYNGEE. V lost 4 bases and J 6 bases, leaving 19 bases between the germline ends. This CDR3 spans 16 amino acids. CDR3 bases: TGTGCCAGCAGCCCAGTACAGGGAGGCGGAGATGAAAAACTGTTTTTT. Amino acids: CASSPVQGGGDEKLFF.

This rearrangement joins TRBV28 to TRBJ1-6, with 8 nucleotides matching TRBD1. CDR1 is MDHEN, CDR2 SYDVKM, per germline. The CDR3 contains 15 residues. The J segment lost 10 bases and the V segment lost 5 bases, leaving 10 bases of the junction unmatched. In nucleotides, the CDR3 is TGTGCCAGCAGTGTACAAGGACAGGGCAACTCACCCCTCCACTTT. Translation: CASSVQGQGNSPLHF.

The gene calls are TRBV30 and TRBJ2-3; D is ambiguous. The CDR3 has 15 residues. V gave up 5 bases and J gave up 1 base, with 16 bases separating them. Germline CDR1 reads GTSNPN; CDR2 reads SVGIG (reference sequence). The CDR3 sequence: CAWGYSGSRTDTQYF. The CDR3 bases are TGTGCCTGGGGATACTCCGGGTCCCGCACAGATACGCAGTATTTT. Supplemented by reference TRBV30 and TRBJ2-3, the full variable domain reads SQTIHQWPATLVQPVGSPLSLECTVEGTSNPNLYWYRQAAGRGLQLLFYSVGIGQISSEVPQNLSASRPQDRQFILSSKKLLLSDSGFYLCAWGYSGSRTDTQYFGPGTRLTVL.

This clone was found once. V is TRBV7-9 and J is TRBJ2-2, with 10 bases identical to TRBD1. The CDR3 is 16 residues long. The germline V gene has CDR1 SEHNR and CDR2 FQNEAQ (reference sequence). Trimming removed 6 bases from V and 5 bases from J; junction bases left unmatched: 9. DNA of the CDR3: TGTGCCAGCAGTCTCCGACAGGGGGCAGATACCGGGGAGCTGTTTTTT. Its translation is CASSLRQGADTGELFF.

The rearrangement joins TRBV5-6 to TRBJ2-7, with TRBD2 as a possible D gene (5 bases). The CDR3 covers 14 residues. Looked up from germline, CDR1 is SGHDT and CDR2 is YYEEEE. V lost 1 base to trimming and J lost 4 bases, with 12 bases between them. The CDR3 DNA reads TGTGCCAGCAGCTTGAGAGGGAGTGATTACGAGCAGTACTTC. It yields the protein CASSLRGSDYEQYF. The full variable domain, its missing parts supplied by reference TRBV5-6 and TRBJ2-7, is DAGVTQSPTHLIKTRGQQVTLRCSPKSGHDTVSWYQQALGQGPQFIFQYYEEEERQRGNFPDRFSGHQFPNYSSELNVNALLLGDSALYLCASSLRGSDYEQYFGPGTRLTVT.